The 9 T cell receptor beta chains given below trace back to one sample, sequenced in a study of monozygotic twins with inflammatory bowel disease. TCRdb re-called the 5' RACE reads, yielding one record per CDR3 amino acid sequence without DNA. The sample totals approximately 330,000 distinct CDR3 sequences; its top ten clones hold around 2%. Sequenced: blood. These receptors originate from a human donor with ulcerative colitis or Crohn's disease, or a healthy co-twin of an affected twin (not recorded which).

This rearrangement joins TRBV10-3 to TRBJ1-2; the TRBD1 assignment by TCRdb is unverifiable without DNA. Germline lookup yields CDR1 ENHRY and CDR2 SYGVKD. The CDR3 runs 16 residues. The CDR3 loop reads CAISVNPSGAGYGYTF.

This chain's CDR3 is CASSPNDLAKNIQYF. The chain recombines TRBV5-1 with TRBJ2-4. Germline V gives CDR1 SGHRS, CDR2 YFSETQ. This CDR3 contains 15 residues.

This rearrangement joins TRBV12-3 or TRBV12-4 to TRBJ2-3. This CDR3 is built from 14 residues. The CDR3 protein is CASSLDWSTDTQYF.

The chain links TRBV3-1 to TRBJ2-1; the TRBD1 assignment by TCRdb is unverifiable without DNA. This CDR3 contains 16 residues. CDR1 LGHDT and CDR2 YNNKEL come from the germline V gene (reference sequence). This chain's CDR3 is CASSLGSGGTVNEQFF.

The chain recombines TRBV12-3 or TRBV12-4 with TRBJ1-2; TCRdb lists TRBD1, though no DNA is available to test this call. This CDR3 contains 14 residues. The CDR3 sequence: CASSFQGDIYGYTF.

This chain joins TRBV20-1 and TRBJ1-6; the D call of TRBD1 rests on TCRdb alone, since no DNA is present to check it. The CDR3 loop spans 15 amino acids. Looked up from germline, CDR1 is DFQATT and CDR2 is SNEGSKA (reference sequence). The CDR3 sequence is CSARGGTASNSPLHF.

The J gene is TRBJ2-3, the V gene TRBV6-1; TCRdb returns TRBD1, unconfirmable since there is no DNA. This CDR3 is built from 15 residues. CDR1 is MNHNS, CDR2 SASEGT, per germline. The CDR3 loop reads CASNSRTVSTDTQYF.

The V call is TRBV7-2, the J call TRBJ2-5; absent DNA, TCRdb's TRBD2 call cannot be checked. This CDR3 region has 13 residues. Germline V gives CDR1 SGHTA, CDR2 FQGNSA. The CDR3 is CASSLPTEGTQYF.

V gene TRBV7-9 combines with J gene TRBJ2-2; the D call from TCRdb, TRBD2, cannot be confirmed without DNA. CDR1 is SEHNR and CDR2 is FQNEAQ in the germline V gene (reference sequence). This CDR3 comprises 17 residues. The chain's CDR3 is CASIPPGRGASTGELFF. The whole variable domain, remainder taken from reference TRBV7-9 and TRBJ2-2, is DTGVSQNPRHKITKRGQNVTFRCDPISEHNRLYWYRQTLGQGPEFLTYFQNEAQLEKSRLLSDRFSAERPKGSFSTLEIQRTEQGDSAMYLCASIPPGRGASTGELFFGEGSRLTVL.